Shown below are 9 T cell receptor beta chains from a single sample sequenced in a study of lymphopenia after photon versus proton radiotherapy. Data came from immunoSEQ multiplex PCR; TCRdb stores just in-frame clones and leaves some out. The data show about 20,000 clones, 80% to 95% seen once. The sequenced sample was peripheral blood, obtained from a patient treated with proton-based radiotherapy. These receptors were collected from a woman aged 70-85 years with pancreatic cancer. Some clones in this sample may be carry-over from other donors' samples.

V gene TRBV11-2 combines with J gene TRBJ2-7; TRBD1 matches 9 bases. The V gene end was trimmed by 3 bases and the J gene end by 0 bases; junction bases not matched to a gene: 12. Looked up from germline, CDR1 is SGHAT and CDR2 is FQNNGV. The CDR3 totals 18 residues. The CDR3 loop reads CASSFPSGTGTYSYEQYF. The CDR3 DNA reads as TGTGCCAGCAGCTTTCCTTCCGGGACAGGGACTTACTCCTACGAGCAGTACTTC.

The chain recombines TRBV2 with TRBJ2-1, with 9 bases matching TRBD2. The CDR3 sequence is 14 residues long. Losses at the gene ends were 3 bases for V and 8 bases for J; bases not matched to a gene: 5. The V gene's germline CDR1 is SNHLY and CDR2 FYNNEI. CDR3 in amino acids: CASSELAGIDEQFF. Here the CDR3 DNA reads TGTGCCAGCAGTGAGCTAGCGGGGATCGATGAGCAGTTCTTC.

This clone has a single count. The genes are TRBV10-3 and TRBJ1-2; 10 nucleotides agree with TRBD1. Looked up from germline, CDR1 is ENHRY and CDR2 is SYGVKD. This CDR3 contains 12 residues. The J segment lost 8 bases and the V segment lost 6 bases, leaving 3 bases of the junction unmatched. The CDR3 spells CAIRGTGEGYTF. The CDR3 DNA is TGTGCCATCAGGGGGACAGGGGAGGGCTACACCTTC.

This chain links TRBV12-1 with TRBJ2-1; the table's D gene call, TRBD2, was not cross checked with the DNA. TRBV12-1 is listed as a pseudogene. The CDR3 is 19 residues long. The CDR3 spells CASSPGLAGGLHPLNEQFF. In DNA form, the CDR3 reads TGTGCCAGCAGCCCGGGACTAGCGGGAGGGCTCCACCCTCTCAATGAGCAGTTCTTC.

J is TRBJ2-2 and V is TRBV25-1; 9 bases are shared with TRBD2. The V segment lost 8 bases and the J segment 4 bases; nucleotides outside the gene matches: 8. Germline V lookup: CDR1 MGHDK, CDR2 SYGVNS. The CDR3 spans 15 residues. This CDR3 is CASGLAGAFTGELFF. DNA for the CDR3: TGTGCCAGCGGTTTAGCGGGGGCTTTCACCGGGGAGCTGTTTTTT.

This sequence joins TRBV5-5 and TRBJ1-1; TRBD1 is a possible D gene (5 bases). CDR3 length: 15 amino acids. V was cut by 4 bases and J by 7 bases, with 20 bases left in between. Germline CDR1 and CDR2: SGHKS and YYEKEE (reference sequence). The CDR3, as DNA: TGTGCCAGCAGCCAAGCCACGGACATAATCCTTGAAGCTTTCTTT. Translating it yields CASSQATDIILEAFF.

V is TRBV28 and J is TRBJ2-7; D gene unclear. V lost 3 bases and J lost 1, with 7 bases in between. The CDR3 contains 13 residues. Germline assignment: CDR1 MDHEN and CDR2 SYDVKM. The CDR3 spells CASSFRQSYEQYF. The CDR3 bases are TGTGCCAGCAGTTTCAGGCAGTCCTACGAGCAGTACTTC. Drawing the rest from reference TRBV28 and TRBJ2-7, the complete variable domain is DVKVTQSSRYLVKRTGEKVFLECVQDMDHENMFWYRQDPGLGLRLIYFSYDVKMKEKGDIPEGYSVSREKKERFSLILESASTNQTSMYLCASSFRQSYEQYFGPGTRLTVT.

The V gene is TRBV30, the J gene TRBJ1-4; no firm D call. Trimming left V 5 bases short and J 2 bases short, with 15 bases between. Germline V gene lookup returns CDR1 GTSNPN and CDR2 SVGIG (reference sequence). The CDR3 sequence is 15 residues long. The CDR3 is CAWVPSWATNEKLFF. The CDR3 bases are TGTGCCTGGGTACCTTCGTGGGCCACTAATGAAAAACTGTTTTTT.

V and J are TRBV6-1 and TRBJ1-5; D uncertain. The V end was cut by 3 bases, the J end by 0 bases, with 9 bases between. Germline V lookup: CDR1 MNHNS, CDR2 SASEGT. This CDR3 is built from 15 residues. CDR3 amino acids: CASSEQVYSNQPQHF. Written as DNA, the CDR3 is TGTGCCAGCAGTGAGCAGGTATATAGCAATCAGCCCCAGCATTTT.